Below are 11 T cell receptor beta chains sequenced from a single sample in a study of blood T cell repertoires in COVID-19 (dated by TCRdb to the early 2020s). Library preparation used the immunoSEQ multiplex PCR assay. TCRdb obtained this table from immuneACCESS and retained in-frame rearrangements with V and J assigned. These tables miss some clones; where compared with another copy, unresolved V genes account for less than half of the shortfall, and the remainder is unexplained. Present in this sample are about 270,000 clones, around nine tenths of which were seen just once. Under 3% of the sample goes to the ten largest clones. What was sequenced was PBMCs or T cells enriched from blood (not recorded which). The receptors were gathered from a young woman who had recovered from COVID-19.

In its sample, this clone was seen a few times. The J gene is TRBJ2-6, the V gene TRBV10-3; 9 bases map to TRBD1. The CDR3 length is 19 residues. Germline trimming cut 3 bases from V and 0 bases from J; bases unmatched to any gene: 9. Per the germline V gene, CDR1 is ENHRY and CDR2 is SYGVKD. CDR3 protein: CAISDYVGQGPSGANVLTF. The CDR3 coding sequence is TGTGCCATCAGTGATTATGTTGGACAGGGGCCCTCTGGGGCCAACGTCCTGACTTTC.

J is TRBJ2-7 and V is TRBV30; 15 positions agree with TRBD2. The V segment lost 0 bases and the J segment 0 bases; nucleotides outside the gene matches: 9. Germline V CDR1 and CDR2: GTSNPN, SVGIG (reference sequence). The CDR3 is made up of 19 amino acids. The CDR3 spells CAWSVRGLAGGPSSYEQYF. In DNA, the CDR3 is TGTGCCTGGAGTGTACGGGGACTAGCGGGAGGCCCGAGCTCCTACGAGCAGTACTTC. Based on the CDR3 plus reference TRBV30 and TRBJ2-7, the full variable domain is SQTIHQWPATLVQPVGSPLSLECTVEGTSNPNLYWYRQAAGRGLQLLFYSVGIGQISSEVPQNLSASRPQDRQFILSSKKLLLSDSGFYLCAWSVRGLAGGPSSYEQYFGPGTRLTVT.

The rearrangement joins TRBV30 to TRBJ1-2, with 8 bases that match TRBD1. CDR1 and CDR2 from the germline V gene are GTSNPN and SVGIG (reference sequence). The CDR3 is made up of 14 amino acids. V dropped 4 bases and J dropped 6; count of bases not matched to a gene: 10. The CDR3 protein is CAWNPGQGLHGYTF. Here the CDR3 DNA reads TGTGCCTGGAACCCCGGACAGGGCCTACATGGCTACACCTTC.

The chain recombines TRBV5-1 with TRBJ2-3; the match to TRBD2 covers 9 bases. Germline loops: CDR1 SGHRS, CDR2 YFSETQ. The CDR3 has 16 amino acids. With 2 bases clipped from V and 1 base from J, the junction kept 5 bases outside the gene matches. CDR3 sequence reads: CASSLEVAGGTDTQYF. CDR3 sequence (DNA): TGCGCCAGCAGCTTAGAAGTAGCGGGAGGCACAGATACGCAGTATTTT.

V gene TRBV30 combines with J gene TRBJ1-3; D perhaps matches TRBD1 (5 bases). This CDR3 is built from 15 residues. Trimming cost V 3 bases and J 2 bases, with 14 bases left between them. Germline V CDR1 and CDR2: GTSNPN, SVGIG (reference sequence). DNA for the CDR3: TGTGCCTGGAGGGGTGAGCAGGGTGCTGGAAACACCATATATTTT. Amino acid sequence: CAWRGEQGAGNTIYF.

The rearrangement links TRBV7-3 to TRBJ2-1; 10 bases align to TRBD2. The length of the CDR3 is 19 residues. V dropped 5 bases and J dropped 0; count of bases not matched to a gene: 13. From germline, CDR1 is SGHTA and CDR2 FQGTGA. The CDR3 coding sequence is TGTGCCAGCAGCGAGAATCCGGGACTAGCGCCGAGCTCCTACAATGAGCAGTTCTTC. Translated, it gives CASSENPGLAPSSYNEQFF.

This chain links TRBV30 with TRBJ1-3; TRBD1 aligns across 9 bases. This CDR3 has 17 residues. The ends lost 5 bases at V and 0 bases at J; junction bases unmatched: 11. Germline CDR1 GTSNPN, CDR2 SVGIG (reference sequence). CDR3 sequence (DNA): TGTGCCTGGGACAGGGGGTTTTCCCACAGCTCTGGAAACACCATATATTTT. It is translated as CAWDRGFSHSSGNTIYF.

The chain carries TRBV28 and TRBJ2-3, with 7 bases aligning to TRBD1. The CDR3 has 14 amino acids. V dropped 5 bases and J dropped 5; count of bases not matched to a gene: 7. Germline CDR1 is MDHEN and CDR2 is SYDVKM. The chain's CDR3 is CASSLDRAGDTQYF. The CDR3 region has the DNA TGTGCCAGCAGTCTCGACAGGGCTGGAGATACGCAGTATTTT. The variable domain in full, completed from reference TRBV28 and TRBJ2-3, reads DVKVTQSSRYLVKRTGEKVFLECVQDMDHENMFWYRQDPGLGLRLIYFSYDVKMKEKGDIPEGYSVSREKKERFSLILESASTNQTSMYLCASSLDRAGDTQYFGPGTRLTVL.

This chain connects TRBV7-2 to TRBJ2-5, with 8 bases aligning to TRBD2. J lost 1 base, V lost 2 bases, and 0 bases had no gene match. The CDR3 has 14 residues. The germline gives CDR1 SGHTA, CDR2 FQGNSA. For the CDR3, the DNA is TGTGCCAGCAGCTTAAGCGGGGGCCAAGAGACCCAGTACTTC. The encoded protein is CASSLSGGQETQYF.

The chain employs TRBV6-2 or TRBV6-3 and TRBJ2-7; possible D gene TRBD2, 6 bases. V gave up 4 bases and J gave up 2 bases, with 12 bases separating them. Germline values: CDR1 MNHEY, CDR2 SVGEGT. The CDR3 is 14 amino acids. The CDR3 loop is CASSFSGDTYEQYF. CDR3 nucleotides: TGTGCCAGCAGTTTTAGCGGAGATACCTACGAGCAGTACTTC.

V gene TRBV4-2 combines with J gene TRBJ2-1, with D tentatively TRBD1 (5 bases). Trimming stripped 4 bases from V and 0 bases from J, with 19 bases between. This CDR3 contains 18 residues. In germline, CDR1 is LGHNA, CDR2 YNFKEQ. The DNA for the CDR3 is TGTGCCAGCAGCCGGAACAGGCGAACGGTTAGCTCCTACAATGAGCAGTTCTTC. Amino acids: CASSRNRRTVSSYNEQFF.